This record concerns one TCR beta chain sequence. Antigen unknown. These data are taken from a study of shared clonotypes between healthy human individuals. V was clipped by 2 bases and J by 2 bases; unmatched bases: 1. Germline CDR1 reads MNHNY; CDR2 reads SVGAGI (reference sequence). The CDR3 spans 14 residues. Donors comprised healthy HIV-negative adults lacking recent acute infections or vaccinations. Study-level points and caveats: In this cohort, only blood was sampled, and tissue repertoires likely differ.

An even split of each subset's genomic DNA across several immunoSEQ plates was performed. TCRdb keeps only in-frame clones here, not all; method: immunoSEQ multiplex PCR. The sample contains 1,500,000 or so clones, 98% to 99% of which appear only once. The clonotype was recovered from a man aged 30-40 years in good health. The sample was naive CD4+ T cells sorted from blood. The subset here: CD45RA+ positively selected. The chain couples TRBV6-6 to TRBJ2-7; 9 bases agree with TRBD2. The DNA of the CDR3 is TGTGCCAGCAGTTACGTAGCGGGAGCCTACGAGCAGTACTTC. Residues: CASSYVAGAYEQYF.